The 3 T cell receptor beta chains given below trace back to one sample, sequenced in a study of blood T cell repertoires in COVID-19. Produced via immunoSEQ multiplex PCR; TCRdb's table is partial and in-frame only. The sample records nearly 400,000 clones, 85% to 90% being singletons. The specimen was PBMCs or T cells enriched from blood (not recorded which). The receptors were gathered from a woman in her twenties or thirties who had recovered from COVID-19.

This chain's CDR3 is CASSFTQEEAFF. For the CDR3, the DNA is TGTGCCAGCAGCTTTACACAGGAGGAAGCTTTCTTT. The chain uses TRBV11-2 and TRBJ1-1; weak D call: TRBD1 (5 bases). The CDR3 extends over 12 amino acids. Per the germline V gene, CDR1 is SGHAT and CDR2 is FQNNGV. With 3 bases removed from V and 8 bases from J, the gap between germline ends came to 10 bases.

The rearrangement uses TRBV4-2 and TRBJ1-4, with D unresolved. The CDR3 is made up of 13 amino acids. The ends were cut back, 0 bases at V and 7 bases at J, with 6 bases in the middle. Germline CDR1 and CDR2: LGHNA and YNFKEQ. The CDR3 nucleotides read TGTGCCAGCAGCCAAGAACAGACTGAAAAACTGTTTTTT. Its translation: CASSQEQTEKLFF.

This clone has a handful of counts. The chain links TRBV9 to TRBJ2-5; 10 bases are shared with TRBD1. V lost 0 bases to trimming and J lost 4 bases; unmatched junction nucleotides: 6. This CDR3 has 16 amino acids. Germline V gives CDR1 SGDLS, CDR2 YYNGEE. Written as DNA, the CDR3 is TGTGCCAGCAGCGTAGGAGGGGGACAGGGGAGAGAGACCCAGTACTTC. It translates to CASSVGGGQGRETQYF.